These 18 T cell receptor beta chains originate from one sample sequenced in a study of CD8+ T cells in alopecia areata. Treatment defined: oral pan-JAK inhibitor, 5-10 mg twice daily. The sequencing template was cDNA reverse transcribed from extracted RNA. Sequencing was performed with immunoSEQ multiplex PCR; in TCRdb, only in-frame clones are kept and a portion is missing. The sample holds fewer than 250,000 clones; around two fifths are singletons and the top ten take approximately 2.4%. The starting material was CD4+ T cells sorted from blood, obtained around week 37, from a patient treated with tofacitinib. The origin of the receptors is a human donor with alopecia areata.

This chain uses TRBV19 with TRBJ2-4, with 9 bases aligning to TRBD1. Per the germline V gene, CDR1 is LNHDA and CDR2 is SQIVND (reference sequence). Unmatched junction bases numbered 11, after V lost 5 bases and J lost 9 bases. CDR3 length: 15 residues. The CDR3 protein is CASSGDTGQGGIQYF. The CDR3 nucleotides read TGTGCCAGTAGTGGGGACACGGGACAGGGAGGCATTCAGTACTTC.

The rearrangement uses TRBV6-4 and TRBJ2-1, with D maybe TRBD2 (5 bases). Deletions cut 0 bases from V and 12 bases from J, with 9 bases between. This CDR3 is 12 amino acids long. Germline CDR1 and CDR2: MRHNA and SNTAGT. Written as DNA, the CDR3 is TGTGCCAGCAGTGACTCGGGCGGGCGGCAGTTCTTC. It translates to CASSDSGGRQFF.

This CDR3 is CASSLDRGTSGRGDTQYF. The CDR3 DNA is TGTGCCAGCAGCTTAGACAGGGGGACTAGCGGAAGGGGAGATACGCAGTATTTT. The V and J genes are TRBV11-2 and TRBJ2-3; TRBD2 matches 11 bases. Germline V gene lookup returns CDR1 SGHAT and CDR2 FQNNGV. CDR3 length equals 18 residues. Unmatched junction bases numbered 10, after V lost 0 bases and J lost 5 bases. The full variable domain, completed using reference TRBV11-2 and TRBJ2-3, is EAGVAQSPRYKIIEKRQSVAFWCNPISGHATLYWYQQILGQGPKLLIQFQNNGVVDDSQLPKDRFSAERLKGVDSTLKIQPAKLEDSAVYLCASSLDRGTSGRGDTQYFGPGTRLTVL.

In this sample, this clone turned up a few times. The chain is built from TRBV5-1 and TRBJ2-7; 11 bases line up with TRBD2. The length of the CDR3 is 15 residues. Germline V gene data show CDR1 as SGHRS and CDR2 as YFSETQ. V lost 4 bases, J lost 5 bases, and 8 bases stayed unmatched. CDR3 in DNA: TGCGCCAGCAGCAGAACTAGCGGGAGTGGTGACGAGCAGTACTTC. Its protein product is CASSRTSGSGDEQYF.

The chain joins TRBV6-5 to TRBJ1-5, with D perhaps TRBD1 (6 bases). The CDR3 extends over 14 amino acids. Trimming shortened V by 6 bases and J by 3 bases, and 12 bases separated the two germline ends. CDR1 is MNHEY and CDR2 is SVGAGI in the germline V gene. CDR3 region: CASSSQGSNQPQHF. DNA for the CDR3: TGTGCCAGCAGCTCCCAGGGGTCCAATCAGCCCCAGCATTTT.

This clone has only one observation. This chain connects TRBV2 to TRBJ2-7; D may match TRBD1 or TRBD2 (5 bases each). CDR3 length: 13 amino acids. Germline loops: CDR1 SNHLY, CDR2 FYNNEI. Trimming took 6 bases from V and 7 from J, leaving 16 bases between them. The CDR3 DNA follows: TGTGCCAGCAGCGTTCCGGGGCCCGGGGAGCAGTACTTC. Translation: CASSVPGPGEQYF.

This chain uses TRBV7-2 with TRBJ2-7; 9 nucleotides align to TRBD1. Looked up from germline, CDR1 is SGHTA and CDR2 is FQGNSA. Trimming removed 4 bases from V and 2 bases from J; junction bases left unmatched: 9. This CDR3 contains 16 residues. CDR3 sequence: CASSYHRGQGPYEQYF. The CDR3 bases are TGTGCCAGCAGCTACCATAGGGGACAGGGACCCTACGAGCAGTACTTC.

This clone was observed once. The V and J genes are TRBV19 and TRBJ2-7; D uncertain. There are 14 residues in the CDR3. In germline, CDR1 is LNHDA, CDR2 SQIVND (reference sequence). The V end was cut by 3 bases, the J end by 0 bases, with 9 bases between. As DNA, the CDR3 is TGTGCCAGTAGTATCAGACTCAGCTCCTACGAGCAGTACTTC. Protein product: CASSIRLSSYEQYF.

This clone was picked up a small number of times. V usage is TRBV29-1 and J usage is TRBJ2-1, with TRBD1 as a possible D gene (6 bases). V was pared by 5 bases and J by 12 bases, with 29 bases between. This CDR3 spans 16 amino acids. Germline assignment: CDR1 SQVTM and CDR2 ANQGSEA. The CDR3 protein is CSVQDQGLAHLRGQFF. CDR3 bases: TGCAGCGTTCAGGACCAGGGGCTAGCTCACCTTAGGGGGCAGTTCTTC.

In its sample, this clone was seen a few times. One junction end disagrees with the germline gene, perhaps due to a read error. The V gene is TRBV11-2, the J gene TRBJ2-7, with D perhaps matching TRBD1 (6 bases). Germline CDR1 and CDR2: SGHAT and FQNNGV. This CDR3 is built from 15 residues. The CDR3 nucleotides are TGTGCCAGCAGCGTAGACGGGACACTCTCCTACGAGCAGTACTTC. The encoded protein is CASSVDGTLSYEQYF.

V gene TRBV5-1 combines with J gene TRBJ2-1, with 9 bases fitting TRBD2. The CDR3 has 14 amino acids. Germline V gene sequence: CDR1 SGHRS, CDR2 YFSETQ. After removal of 2 bases from V and 9 bases from J, the junction contained 6 bases not matched to a gene. The CDR3 region has the DNA TGCGCCAGCAGCTTTCAAGCGGGAGGAGGTGAGCAGTTCTTC. Amino acids: CASSFQAGGGEQFF.

The chain couples TRBV11-1 to TRBJ2-5; 7 positions match TRBD2. This CDR3 has 15 amino acids. J gave up 1 base and V 1 base, and 3 bases lay outside the gene matches. Germline loops: CDR1 SGHAT, CDR2 FQDESV (reference sequence). CDR3 sequence reads: CASSLDLAVQETQYF. The CDR3 DNA follows: TGTGCCAGCAGCTTAGACCTAGCGGTCCAAGAGACCCAGTACTTC. The whole variable domain, remainder taken from reference TRBV11-1 and TRBJ2-5, is EAEVAQSPRYKITEKSQAVAFWCDPISGHATLYWYRQILGQGPELLVQFQDESVVDDSQLPKDRFSAERLKGVDSTLKIQPAELGDSAMYLCASSLDLAVQETQYFGPGTRLLVL.

This chain uses TRBV28 with TRBJ2-1; the match to TRBD1 covers 7 bases. V lost 8 bases and J lost 4; bases outside the gene matches: 11. The CDR3 loop spans 15 amino acids. The germline gives CDR1 MDHEN, CDR2 SYDVKM. CDR3 coding DNA: TGTGCCAGCGGAACCAACAGGGGAAGGTACAATGAGCAGTTCTTC. It specifies CASGTNRGRYNEQFF.

This chain links TRBV15 with TRBJ2-3, with 7 nucleotides matching TRBD2. Germline CDR1 and CDR2: LNHNV and YYDKDF (reference sequence). There are 18 residues in the CDR3. The junction had 13 bases not matched to a gene; V was cut back by 3 bases and J by 1 base. The CDR3 region has the DNA TGTGCCACCAGCAGGAAGCGGGACGCCGGGACGGGCACAGATACGCAGTATTTT. It encodes CATSRKRDAGTGTDTQYF.

The chain couples TRBV30 to TRBJ1-2, with D uncertain. V lost 4 bases, J lost 0 bases, and 9 bases lay in between. The CDR3 runs to 13 residues. Germline CDR1 is GTSNPN and CDR2 is SVGIG (reference sequence). Here the CDR3 DNA reads TGTGCCTGGACGGCAGGAGCTAACTATGGCTACACCTTC. It yields the protein CAWTAGANYGYTF.

The table lists this clone with a count of one. This chain links TRBV6-5 with TRBJ2-6; D might be TRBD2 (6 bases). V gave up 8 bases and J gave up 2 bases, with 16 bases separating them. This CDR3 is built from 16 residues. Germline CDR1 is MNHEY and CDR2 is SVGAGI. CDR3 amino acids: CASGYWRATGANVLTF. CDR3 DNA: TGTGCCAGCGGCTACTGGAGGGCTACTGGGGCCAACGTCCTGACTTTC.

This clone appeared a few times. This chain connects TRBV10-3 to TRBJ2-1; 8 bases map to TRBD2. V shed 8 bases, J shed 1 base, and the junction held 4 bases outside the gene matches. Germline values: CDR1 ENHRY, CDR2 SYGVKD. The CDR3 covers 14 residues. The CDR3 sequence is CAIQAGESYNEQFF. Here the CDR3 DNA reads TGTGCCATCCAAGCGGGAGAGTCCTACAATGAGCAGTTCTTC.

The rearrangement links TRBV7-3 to TRBJ2-3; 8 bases agree with TRBD2. Germline CDR1 and CDR2: SGHTA and FQGTGA. The CDR3 extends over 16 amino acids. V shed 5 bases and J 3 bases; nucleotides not matched to a gene: 10. The CDR3 protein is CASSRGQRESTDTQYF. In DNA form, the CDR3 reads TGTGCCAGCAGCCGGGGCCAGCGGGAGTCTACAGATACGCAGTATTTT.